This T cell receptor beta chain originates from a study of lung T cells in sarcoidosis with Löfgren's syndrome (dated by TCRdb to 2017 to 2019). With respect to the entire study: Sarcoidosis was characterized as a granulomatous disease that mainly affects the lungs and features an accumulation of CD4+ T cells in bronchoalveolar lavage fluid. The repertoire analyses focused on Löfgren's syndrome patients. What the work shows at the level of the full study, not this receptor alone: Analysis of alphabeta pairing showed that TRAV12-1 paired preferentially with TRBV2, and the TCRs formed by this pairing showed CDR3 homology. CDR3 motifs in TRAV12-1 and TRBV2 were reported to be shared across several Lofgren's syndrome patients, which suggests public CD4+ TCR repertoires. Compared with control subjects, Lofgren's syndrome patients reportedly showed the greatest expansion in the V gene segments TRAV12-1 and TRBV2. Recognition of a sarcoidosis-associated antigen was only suggested, and the antigen itself remained putative and was not identified.

The study profiled TCR repertoires of CD4+ T cells collected through bronchoalveolar lavage. The cysteine opens and the phenylalanine closes a CDR3 of 14 amino acids. CDR3 DNA only is kept here, 42 bases in frame from base 1. From the germline V gene, CDR1 is MDHEN and CDR2 is SYDVKM. V is shortened by 2 bases, J by 6 bases, and the region joining them spans 11 bases. The data were produced on an Illumina MiSeq. TCRdb trimmed public reads at Q25 via fastp, called clones via MiXCR and kept in-frame beta chains. Rows are combined by CDR3 protein, so each entry shows the most common genes and DNA. The table for this sample lists under 20,000 distinct CDR3 sequences; around 20% of them were counted only once. The ten biggest clones cover approximately 0.77% of the sample. The table lists this clonotype with a count of one. The antigen this receptor binds is unknown. A much larger clone differs by one base, so this may be a read error.

This receptor was obtained from a human donor with sarcoidosis (Löfgren's syndrome or another form), or a control subject (not recorded which). The sequenced material came from CD4+ T cells from bronchoalveolar lavage. This chain joins TRBV28 to TRBJ2-1, with no confidently assigned D gene. The CDR3 is CASSLQVGSNEQFF. The nucleotide sequence reads as follows: TGTGCCAGCAGTTTACAAGTGGGATCCAATGAGCAGTTCTTC.